The 29 T cell receptor beta chains below all came from one sample that was sequenced in a study of T cells in Graves' hyperthyroidism and ophthalmopathy. Amplified TCR beta CDR3 regions came from RNA transcripts. TCR CDR3 regions were first amplified by RT-PCR with HTBI primers. Each CDR3 protein gets one entry after TCRdb re-called the multiplex PCR reads with MiXCR. This table has 640,000 or so distinct CDR3 sequences, around 15% appearing once. The sequenced material came from blood. The source of these receptors is a woman in her thirties or forties with Graves' ophthalmopathy.

This clonotype was detected many times. The J gene is TRBJ2-7, the V gene TRBV11-3, with 14 bases aligning to TRBD2. Germline V gene data show CDR1 as SGHNT and CDR2 as YENEEA. The ends lost 5 bases at V and 4 bases at J; junction bases unmatched: 4. CDR3 size: 15 residues. The CDR3 loop is CASSKGLAGGYEQYF. As DNA, the CDR3 is TGTGCCAGCAGCAAAGGACTAGCGGGAGGATACGAGCAGTACTTC.

The table lists this clonotype with many counts. The chain has TRBV5-1 and TRBJ1-1; D gene unclear. The CDR3 is made up of 13 amino acids. V shed 3 bases and J shed 5 bases, with 11 bases lying between them. Germline V CDR1 and CDR2: SGHRS, YFSETQ. CDR3 amino acids: CASSSQPETEAFF. CDR3 in DNA: TGCGCCAGCAGCTCCCAACCGGAGACTGAAGCTTTCTTT.

This clonotype was observed many times. The chain couples TRBV29-1 to TRBJ1-1; possibly TRBD1 for D (5 bases). The V and J ends lost 0 bases and 4 bases respectively, with 15 bases between them. This CDR3 is built from 15 residues. Germline V gene data show CDR1 as SQVTM and CDR2 as ANQGSEA. This chain's CDR3 is CSVEDRPGGSTEAFF. CDR3 in DNA: TGCAGCGTTGAAGATCGCCCCGGGGGTAGCACTGAAGCTTTCTTT.

The V call is TRBV5-1, the J call TRBJ2-5; 9 nucleotides align to TRBD2. Germline CDR1 is SGHRS and CDR2 is YFSETQ. The CDR3 is 17 residues long. Trimming at V came to 4 bases and at J to 5 bases, leaving 15 bases not matched to a gene. CDR3 sequence: CASSTSLVAGVRETQYF. CDR3 bases: TGCGCCAGCAGCACCTCCTTAGTAGCGGGAGTTCGCGAGACCCAGTACTTC.

The genes are TRBV5-1 and TRBJ1-2, with D possibly being TRBD1 (5 bases). The germline CDR1 and CDR2 sequences are SGHRS and YFSETQ. V was pared by 4 bases and J by 3 bases, with 10 bases between. The CDR3 has 13 residues. The CDR3 reads CASSAGPDYGYTF. As DNA, the CDR3 is TGCGCCAGCAGCGCGGGACCGGACTATGGCTACACCTTC.

This clonotype was recorded at least ten times. The CDR3 sequence: CSVVPDREQETQYF. The CDR3 DNA follows: TGCAGCGTGGTCCCCGATCGGGAGCAAGAGACCCAGTACTTC. The chain carries TRBV29-1 and TRBJ2-5; tentatively, D is TRBD2 (6 bases). V was shortened by 6 bases and J by 2 bases, with 16 bases between the two germline ends. The germline V gene has CDR1 SQVTM and CDR2 ANQGSEA. This CDR3 contains 14 residues. Variable domain in full (rest from reference TRBV29-1 and TRBJ2-5): SAVISQKPSRDICQRGTSLTIQCQVDSQVTMMFWYRQQPGQSLTLIATANQGSEATYESGFVIDKFPISRPNLTFSTLTVSNMSPEDSSIYLCSVVPDREQETQYFGPGTRLLVL.

This clonotype has at least ten counts. The chain carries TRBV12-3 or TRBV12-4 and TRBJ1-2; D unresolved. The CDR3 contains 12 residues. The V end was cut by 2 bases, the J end by 2 bases, with 3 bases between. The CDR3 region is CASSLTNYGYTF. The CDR3 coding sequence is TGTGCCAGCAGTTTAACCAACTATGGCTACACCTTC.

This clonotype was counted ten times or more. This chain connects TRBV9 to TRBJ2-7; D gene uncertain. Trimming stripped 4 bases from V and 1 base from J, with 12 bases between. The CDR3 consists of 14 residues. Germline V gene lookup returns CDR1 SGDLS and CDR2 YYNGEE. The CDR3 DNA reads as TGTGCCAGCAGCCCCCCTTTGGCTTCCTACGAGCAGTACTTC. This translates into CASSPPLASYEQYF.

The rearrangement uses TRBV2 and TRBJ2-1; 10 nucleotides agree with TRBD2. V gave up 8 bases and J gave up 9 bases; unmatched junction bases: 10. The CDR3 runs 14 residues. Germline V gene data show CDR1 as SNHLY and CDR2 as FYNNEI. This CDR3 is CASCPSGSRGEQFF. CDR3 bases: TGTGCCAGCTGCCCTAGCGGGAGCCGAGGTGAGCAGTTCTTC.

This chain uses TRBV28 with TRBJ2-7; D unclear. Germline lookup yields CDR1 MDHEN and CDR2 SYDVKM. This CDR3 is 15 amino acids long. The V end lost 2 bases, the J end lost 3 bases, and 14 bases lay between the germline ends. This CDR3 reads CASSLNVLLGYEQYF. CDR3 DNA: TGTGCCAGCAGTTTAAATGTCTTGTTGGGCTACGAGCAGTACTTC.

This clonotype showed up many times. The chain combines TRBV10-1 with TRBJ2-3; 7 bases are shared with TRBD2. After removal of 5 bases from V and 3 bases from J, the junction contained 5 bases not matched to a gene. The germline V gene has CDR1 WNHNN and CDR2 SYGVQD (reference sequence). The CDR3 has 14 amino acids. DNA of the CDR3: TGCGCCAGCAGTTCGCGGGAGCGGACAGATACGCAGTATTTT. It codes for CASSSRERTDTQYF.

There are many counts of this clonotype. This rearrangement joins TRBV27 to TRBJ1-2; D may be TRBD1 (6 bases). CDR1 MNHEY and CDR2 SMNVEV come from the germline V gene (reference sequence). V was clipped by 6 bases and J by 1 base, with 15 bases between them. The CDR3 consists of 15 residues. CDR3 sequence: CASSLLDSLNYGYTF. The CDR3 coding sequence is TGTGCCAGCAGCCTTCTGGACAGCCTTAACTATGGCTACACCTTC.

At least ten counts were recorded for this clonotype. The chain joins TRBV2 to TRBJ2-7; TRBD1 is a possible D gene (5 bases). Germline CDR1 is SNHLY and CDR2 is FYNNEI. V was clipped by 10 bases and J by 1 base, with 14 bases between them. The CDR3 extends over 13 amino acids. The CDR3 nucleotides read TGTGCCACCGGAAGACAGCTTTCCTACGAGCAGTACTTC. This encodes CATGRQLSYEQYF. The complete variable domain, with remaining parts taken from reference TRBV2 and TRBJ2-7, reads EPEVTQTPSHQVTQMGQEVILRCVPISNHLYFYWYRQILGQKVEFLVSFYNNEISEKSEIFDDQFSVERPDGSNFTLKIRSTKLEDSAMYFCATGRQLSYEQYFGPGTRLTVT.

The chain combines TRBV2 with TRBJ2-5; 7 bases are a match to TRBD2. J gave up 5 bases and V 6 bases, and 9 bases lay outside the gene matches. The CDR3 is 14 amino acids. In germline, CDR1 is SNHLY, CDR2 FYNNEI. For the CDR3, the DNA is TGTGCCAGCAGCGGGGGGACTGGGCTGGAGACCCAGTACTTC. Its translation: CASSGGTGLETQYF.

This sequence joins TRBV10-3 and TRBJ1-1; 12 nucleotides agree with TRBD1. V lost 10 bases and J lost 0; bases outside the gene matches: 12. The CDR3 covers 17 residues. CDR1 is ENHRY and CDR2 is SYGVKD in the germline V gene. The CDR3 region is CATGTGGRNLMNTEAFF. CDR3 DNA sequence: TGTGCCACCGGGACAGGGGGCCGGAACTTAATGAACACTGAAGCTTTCTTT.

This clonotype was seen repeatedly, ten times or more. The chain uses TRBV20-1 and TRBJ1-5; D is ambiguous. V lost 2 bases and J 4 bases, leaving 15 bases between the germline ends. CDR3 length equals 15 residues. Germline loops: CDR1 DFQATT, CDR2 SNEGSKA (reference sequence). The CDR3 DNA reads as TGCAGTGCTAGATTCGGCTCGGAGAGAAATCAGCCCCAGCATTTT. Its protein is CSARFGSERNQPQHF.

The chain is built from TRBV18 and TRBJ2-2; 8 bases line up with TRBD1. Germline assignment: CDR1 KGHSH and CDR2 LQKENI. The CDR3 has 17 residues. V shed 3 bases and J 1 base; nucleotides not matched to a gene: 7. In DNA, the CDR3 is TGTGCCAGCTCACCTATGTTTGGACAGGGGAACACCGGGGAGCTGTTTTTT. Its protein product is CASSPMFGQGNTGELFF.

This clonotype has ten or more counts. V usage is TRBV7-9 and J usage is TRBJ1-2; D gene uncertain. The V end lost 4 bases, the J end lost 6 bases, and 12 bases lay between the germline ends. This CDR3 has 13 amino acids. CDR1 is SEHNR, CDR2 FQNEAQ, per germline (reference sequence). The CDR3 is CASSSRYRDGYTF. The CDR3 bases are TGTGCCAGCAGCTCCCGATACCGGGATGGCTACACCTTC.

This clonotype was seen repeatedly, ten times or more. The chain employs TRBV2 and TRBJ2-5; D not certain. V lost 7 bases to trimming and J lost 1 base, with 13 bases between them. Germline-derived CDR1 and CDR2 are SNHLY and FYNNEI. This CDR3 is built from 14 residues. The CDR3 loop reads CASIPGRLQETQYF. In nucleotides, the CDR3 is TGTGCCAGCATCCCCGGTCGCCTCCAAGAGACCCAGTACTTC.

This clonotype was observed many times. V is TRBV24-1 and J is TRBJ1-2; TRBD1 might be the D (5 bases). Trimming took off 8 bases at V and 3 bases at J, with 15 bases between the two ends. The CDR3 is 14 residues long. The V gene's germline CDR1 is KGHDR and CDR2 SFDVKD. CDR3 sequence (DNA): TGTGCCACCACCAAAACCGTGGGGGACTATGGCTACACCTTC. This codes for CATTKTVGDYGYTF.

The CDR3: CASSLVRDRVNSPLHF. CDR3 nucleotides: TGTGCCAGCAGCCTTGTTCGGGACAGGGTAAATTCACCCCTCCACTTT. The chain recombines TRBV5-5 with TRBJ1-6; TRBD1 matches 9 bases. The V gene's germline CDR1 is SGHKS and CDR2 YYEKEE (reference sequence). There are 16 residues in the CDR3. Trimming removed 4 bases from V and 7 bases from J; junction bases left unmatched: 9. Using reference TRBV5-5 and TRBJ1-6 for the parts outside the CDR3, the full variable domain is DAGVTQSPTHLIKTRGQQVTLRCSPISGHKSVSWYQQVLGQGPQFIFQYYEKEERGRGNFPDRFSARQFPNYSSELNVNALLLGDSALYLCASSLVRDRVNSPLHFGNGTRLTVT.

This clonotype was counted ten times or more. This chain links TRBV14 with TRBJ1-5; D is unclear. The CDR3 consists of 17 residues. The germline V and J ends were trimmed by 4 bases and 0 bases, with 16 bases remaining between them. CDR1 is SGHDN, CDR2 FVKESK, per germline. CDR3 nucleotide sequence: TGTGCCAGCAGCCTACCGACGGAGGCTTATAGCAATCAGCCCCAGCATTTT. Its translation: CASSLPTEAYSNQPQHF.

This clonotype was recorded many times. The J gene is TRBJ2-1, the V gene TRBV20-1, with TRBD2 matching 9 bases. Per the germline V gene, CDR1 is DFQATT and CDR2 is SNEGSKA (reference sequence). V lost 4 bases, J lost 4 bases, and 8 bases stayed unmatched. CDR3 length equals 15 residues. The CDR3 DNA follows: TGCAGTGCTATTACCGGGACTAGCAGGTACAATGAGCAGTTCTTC. Protein: CSAITGTSRYNEQFF.

This clonotype was recorded many times. The rearrangement links TRBV19 to TRBJ1-5; 7 nucleotides agree with TRBD1. Germline V gives CDR1 LNHDA, CDR2 SQIVND (reference sequence). The CDR3 is made up of 14 amino acids. The ends lost 7 bases at V and 4 bases at J; junction bases unmatched: 7. The CDR3 nucleotides read TGTGCCAGTATAGGGCAGGGGGGAAATCAGCCCCAGCATTTT. Encoded protein: CASIGQGGNQPQHF.

This clonotype was recorded at least ten times. The chain uses TRBV11-2 and TRBJ2-5; 11 positions match TRBD2. CDR1 is SGHAT and CDR2 is FQNNGV in the germline V gene. The CDR3 covers 18 residues. V shed 5 bases, J shed 0 bases, and the junction held 11 bases outside the gene matches. CDR3 nucleotide sequence: TGTGCCAGCAGCGGCAGCCTAGCGGGAGGAGGGTACCAAGAGACCCAGTACTTC. Protein: CASSGSLAGGGYQETQYF.

This chain uses TRBV27 with TRBJ2-2; 7 nucleotides line up with TRBD1. This CDR3 has 15 residues. J gave up 6 bases and V 4 bases, and 8 bases lay outside the gene matches. The germline CDR1 and CDR2 sequences are MNHEY and SMNVEV (reference sequence). This chain's CDR3 is CASSSGTARSGELFF. The DNA for the CDR3 is TGTGCCAGCAGTTCCGGGACAGCACGTTCCGGGGAGCTGTTTTTT.

This clonotype was detected ten times or more. The J gene is TRBJ2-7, the V gene TRBV29-1; TRBD1 matches at 7 bases. The CDR3 consists of 14 residues. The V gene end was trimmed by 6 bases and the J gene end by 6 bases; junction bases not matched to a gene: 14. Germline lookup yields CDR1 SQVTM and CDR2 ANQGSEA. CDR3 loop: CSVGATGAGGEQYF. In DNA form, the CDR3 reads TGCAGCGTGGGGGCTACAGGGGCTGGGGGCGAGCAGTACTTC.

As to this clonotype: Given a much more abundant clone one base away, this may be a read error. The genes are TRBV19 and TRBJ2-7; 10 bases are a match to TRBD1. CDR3 size: 16 residues. Looked up from germline, CDR1 is LNHDA and CDR2 is SQIVND (reference sequence). The junction had 8 bases not matched to a gene; V was cut back by 5 bases and J by 1 base. This CDR3 reads CASSGDRDRGSYEQYF. In nucleotides, the CDR3 is TGTGCCAGTAGTGGAGACCGGGACAGGGGTTCCTACGAGCAGTACTTC.

This clonotype occurred a few times. Written as DNA, the CDR3 is TGTGCCAGCAGCGACCCCCGGACCTACGAGCAGTACTTC. Translating it yields CASSDPRTYEQYF. The chain combines TRBV5-5 with TRBJ2-7, with D hard to call. Germline-derived CDR1 and CDR2 are SGHKS and YYEKEE (reference sequence). The ends were cut back, 4 bases at V and 2 bases at J, with 10 bases in the middle. CDR3 size: 13 residues.